The next 3 T cell receptor beta chains were all read from a single sample in a study of blood T cell repertoires in COVID-19. The method was immunoSEQ multiplex PCR; TCRdb's version includes in-frame clones alone and lacks a portion of them. Here the sample spans about 25,000 clones, approximately 79% being singletons. The sequencing sample was made of peripheral blood. These receptor sequences come from a woman older than 75 with acute or convalescent COVID-19.

The chain uses TRBV27 and TRBJ1-4, with 8 bases aligning to TRBD1. With 6 bases clipped from V and 7 bases from J, the junction kept 7 bases outside the gene matches. Germline values: CDR1 MNHEY, CDR2 SMNVEV (reference sequence). This CDR3 has 14 amino acids. In DNA form, the CDR3 reads TGTGCCAGCAGATATACAGGGGGAGGTGAAAAACTGTTTTTT. Amino acid sequence: CASRYTGGGEKLFF. Combining the CDR3 with reference TRBV27 and TRBJ1-4 gives the whole variable domain EAQVTQNPRYLITVTGKKLTVTCSQNMNHEYMSWYRQDPGLGLRQIYYSMNVEVTDKGDVPEGYKVSRKEKRNFPLILESPSPNQTSLYFCASRYTGGGEKLFFGSGTQLSVL.

The chain couples TRBV5-6 to TRBJ2-1; 9 bases agree with TRBD1. Looked up from germline, CDR1 is SGHDT and CDR2 is YYEEEE. This CDR3 comprises 15 residues. After removal of 4 bases from V and 3 bases from J, the junction contained 5 bases not matched to a gene. The CDR3 sequence: CASSPGTGYYNEQFF. Here the CDR3 DNA reads TGTGCCAGCAGCCCCGGGACAGGGTACTACAATGAGCAGTTCTTC.

The chain links TRBV18 to TRBJ2-7, with 7 bases lining up with TRBD2. J was trimmed by 5 bases and V by 3 bases; bases with no gene match: 10. Germline lookup yields CDR1 KGHSH and CDR2 LQKENI. The CDR3 runs 15 residues. In DNA, the CDR3 is TGTGCCAGCTCACCCTTCTCTGGGGGGGACCACGAGCAGTACTTC. It codes for CASSPFSGGDHEQYF.